This TCR beta chain appears in the sequencing data of a study of identical twins. In the case of this clonotype: Its antigen is unidentified.

Study-level results: Potential partial confounding of zero-insertion analyses by invariant MAIT and iNKT cells was noted. Insertion counts were lower in abundant cord blood beta clonotypes, a trend that memory repertoires did not show. Cross-sectional statistical analysis was relied on for the conclusions, without the same donors being followed.

A template switching step contributed a universal primer site, while unique molecular identifiers were present in the cDNA. One entry per CDR3 protein, called by TCRdb with MiXCR from the 5' RACE reads. The table has a few hundred thousand distinct CDR3 sequences, roughly 15% seen once; the top ten hold more than 0.4%. CDR3 size: 15 residues. Germline trimming cut 2 bases from V and 6 bases from J; bases unmatched to any gene: 7. The germline V gene encodes CDR1 DFQATT and CDR2 SNEGSKA (reference sequence). These data are also associated with another study on yellow fever vaccine responses in identical twins.

The receptor's source is a young woman in good health. The J gene is TRBJ2-7, the V gene TRBV20-1; TRBD2 matches at 13 bases. The sample consisted of CD4+ T cells sorted from blood. The DNA for the CDR3 is TGCAGTGCTAGACGGGGGACTAGCGGGACGGGCGAGCAGTACTTC. Its protein is CSARRGTSGTGEQYF.